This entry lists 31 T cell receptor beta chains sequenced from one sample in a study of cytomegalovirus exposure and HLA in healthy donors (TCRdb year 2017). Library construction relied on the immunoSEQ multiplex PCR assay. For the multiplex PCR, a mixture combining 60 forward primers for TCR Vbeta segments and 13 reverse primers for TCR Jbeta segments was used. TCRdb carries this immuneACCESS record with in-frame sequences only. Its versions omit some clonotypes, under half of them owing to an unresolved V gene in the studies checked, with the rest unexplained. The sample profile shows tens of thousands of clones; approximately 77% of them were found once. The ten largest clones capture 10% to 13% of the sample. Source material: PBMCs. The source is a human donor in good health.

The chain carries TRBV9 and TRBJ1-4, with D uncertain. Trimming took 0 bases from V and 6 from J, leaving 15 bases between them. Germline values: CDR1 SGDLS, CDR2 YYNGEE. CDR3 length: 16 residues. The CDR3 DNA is TGTGCCAGCAGCGTAGGGAGTCAGCCGAAGTATGAAAAACTGTTTTTT. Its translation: CASSVGSQPKYEKLFF.

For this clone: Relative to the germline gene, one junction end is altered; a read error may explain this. CDR3 loop: CASSASSDYSEQFF. The CDR3, as DNA: TGTGCCAGCAGCGCTTCTAGCGACTACAGTGAGCAGTTCTTC. V and J are TRBV9 and TRBJ2-1; tentative D call: TRBD2 (6 bases). This CDR3 contains 14 residues. From germline, CDR1 is SGDLS and CDR2 YYNGEE.

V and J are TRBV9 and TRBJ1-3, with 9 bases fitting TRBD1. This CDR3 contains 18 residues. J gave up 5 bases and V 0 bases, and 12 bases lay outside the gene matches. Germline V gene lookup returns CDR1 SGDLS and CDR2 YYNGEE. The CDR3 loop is CASSVGGPDRGGRNTIYF. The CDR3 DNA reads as TGTGCCAGCAGCGTAGGAGGCCCGGACAGGGGCGGACGAAACACCATATATTTT.

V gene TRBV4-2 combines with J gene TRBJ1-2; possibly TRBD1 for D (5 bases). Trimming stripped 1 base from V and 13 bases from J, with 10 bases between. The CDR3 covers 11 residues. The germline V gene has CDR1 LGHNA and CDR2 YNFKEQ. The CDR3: CASSQGGQGTF. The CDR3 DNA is TGTGCCAGCAGCCAAGGGGGCCAAGGCACCTTC.

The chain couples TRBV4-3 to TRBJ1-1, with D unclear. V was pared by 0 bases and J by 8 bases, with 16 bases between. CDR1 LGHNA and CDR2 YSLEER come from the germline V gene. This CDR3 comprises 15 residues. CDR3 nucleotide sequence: TGCGCCAGCAGCCAAGACGGTCAAGAAAATCGGGAAGCTTTCTTT. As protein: CASSQDGQENREAFF.

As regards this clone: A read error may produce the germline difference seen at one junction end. This CDR3 reads CASSSRDRGVNAEAFF. In DNA, the CDR3 is TGTGCCAGCAGTTCTAGGGACAGGGGCGTGAACGCTGAAGCTTTCTTT. V gene TRBV27 combines with J gene TRBJ1-1; 10 bases agree with TRBD1. The CDR3 runs 16 residues. Germline V gene lookup returns CDR1 MNHEY and CDR2 SMNVEV (reference sequence).

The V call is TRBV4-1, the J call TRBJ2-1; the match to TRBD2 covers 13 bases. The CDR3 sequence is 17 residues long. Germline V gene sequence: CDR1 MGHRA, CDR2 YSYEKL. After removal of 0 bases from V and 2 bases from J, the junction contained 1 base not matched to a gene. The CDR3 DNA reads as TGCGCCAGCAGCCAAGACGGGACTAGCGGGGCCTACAATGAGCAGTTCTTC. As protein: CASSQDGTSGAYNEQFF.

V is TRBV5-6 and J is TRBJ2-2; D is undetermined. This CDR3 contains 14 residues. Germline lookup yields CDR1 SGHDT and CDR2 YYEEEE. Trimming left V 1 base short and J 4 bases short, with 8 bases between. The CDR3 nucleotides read TGTGCCAGCAGCTTGCCCCCTACCACCGGGGAGCTGTTTTTT. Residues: CASSLPPTTGELFF.

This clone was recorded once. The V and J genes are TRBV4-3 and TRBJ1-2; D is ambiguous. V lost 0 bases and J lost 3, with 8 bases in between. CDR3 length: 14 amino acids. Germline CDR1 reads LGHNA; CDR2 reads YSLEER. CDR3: CASSQEWADYGYTF. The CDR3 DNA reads TGCGCCAGCAGCCAAGAATGGGCAGACTATGGCTACACCTTC.

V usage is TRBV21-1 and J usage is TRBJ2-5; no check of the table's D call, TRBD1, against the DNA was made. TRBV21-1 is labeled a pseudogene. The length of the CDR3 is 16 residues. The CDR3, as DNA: TGTGCCAGCAGCAAATTCCCCGTGGCAGGGCGAGAGACCCAGTACTTC. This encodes CASSKFPVAGRETQYF.

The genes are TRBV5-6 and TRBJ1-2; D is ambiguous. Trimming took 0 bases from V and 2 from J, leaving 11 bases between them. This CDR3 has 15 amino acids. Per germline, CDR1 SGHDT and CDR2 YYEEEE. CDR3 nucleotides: TGTGCCAGCAGCTTGGCCTGGGGAGACAACTATGGCTACACCTTC. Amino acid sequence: CASSLAWGDNYGYTF. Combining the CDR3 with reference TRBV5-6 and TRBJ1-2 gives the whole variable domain DAGVTQSPTHLIKTRGQQVTLRCSPKSGHDTVSWYQQALGQGPQFIFQYYEEEERQRGNFPDRFSGHQFPNYSSELNVNALLLGDSALYLCASSLAWGDNYGYTFGSGTRLTVV.

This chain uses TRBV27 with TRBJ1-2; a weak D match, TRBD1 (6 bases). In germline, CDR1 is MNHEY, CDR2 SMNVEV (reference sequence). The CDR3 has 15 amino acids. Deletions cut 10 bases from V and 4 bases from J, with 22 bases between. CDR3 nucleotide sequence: TGTGCCACCACGAAGGGGGGGGGTCGGCTCTATGGCTACACCTTC. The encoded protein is CATTKGGGRLYGYTF.

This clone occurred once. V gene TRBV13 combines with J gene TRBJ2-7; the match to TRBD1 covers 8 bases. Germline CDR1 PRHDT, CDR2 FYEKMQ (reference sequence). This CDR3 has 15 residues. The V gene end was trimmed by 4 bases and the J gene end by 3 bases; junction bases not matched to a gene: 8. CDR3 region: CASSSSRQGSYEQYF. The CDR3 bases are TGTGCCAGCAGCTCCTCTCGACAGGGGAGCTACGAGCAGTACTTC.

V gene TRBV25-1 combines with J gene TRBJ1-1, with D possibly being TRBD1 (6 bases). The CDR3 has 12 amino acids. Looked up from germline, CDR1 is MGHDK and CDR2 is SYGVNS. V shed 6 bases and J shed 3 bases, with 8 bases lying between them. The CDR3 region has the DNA TGTGCCAGCAGACAGGGATACACTGAAGCTTTCTTT. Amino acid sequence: CASRQGYTEAFF.

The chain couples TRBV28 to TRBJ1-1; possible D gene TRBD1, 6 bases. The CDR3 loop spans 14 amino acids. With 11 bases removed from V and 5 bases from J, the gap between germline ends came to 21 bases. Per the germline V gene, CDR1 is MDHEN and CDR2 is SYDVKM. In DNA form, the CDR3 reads TGTGCCGTCCCCAGGGGACATTTGGGGACTGAAGCTTTCTTT. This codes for CAVPRGHLGTEAFF.

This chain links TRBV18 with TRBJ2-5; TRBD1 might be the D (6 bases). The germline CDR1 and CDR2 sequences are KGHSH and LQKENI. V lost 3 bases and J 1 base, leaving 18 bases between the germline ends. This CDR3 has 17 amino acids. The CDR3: CASSPLKSQGIQETQYF. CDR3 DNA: TGTGCCAGCTCACCTCTTAAGTCTCAGGGGATCCAAGAGACCCAGTACTTC.

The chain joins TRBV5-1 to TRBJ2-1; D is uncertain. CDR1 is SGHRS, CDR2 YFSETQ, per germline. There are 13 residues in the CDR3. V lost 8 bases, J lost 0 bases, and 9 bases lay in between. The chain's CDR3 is CASRLSSYNEQFF. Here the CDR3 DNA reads TGCGCCAGTCGCCTTAGCTCCTACAATGAGCAGTTCTTC.

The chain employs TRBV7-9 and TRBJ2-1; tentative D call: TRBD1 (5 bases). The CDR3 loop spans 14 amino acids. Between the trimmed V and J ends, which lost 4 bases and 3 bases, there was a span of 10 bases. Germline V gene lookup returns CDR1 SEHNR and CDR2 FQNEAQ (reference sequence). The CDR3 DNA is TGTGCCAGCAGCTCACCCAGGGTCTACAATGAGCAGTTCTTC. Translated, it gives CASSSPRVYNEQFF.

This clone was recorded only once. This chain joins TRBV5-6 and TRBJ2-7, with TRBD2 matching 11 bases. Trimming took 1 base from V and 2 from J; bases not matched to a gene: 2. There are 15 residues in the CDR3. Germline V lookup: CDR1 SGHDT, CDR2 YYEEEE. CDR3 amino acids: CASSLISGGAYEQYF. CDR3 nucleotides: TGTGCCAGCAGCTTGATTAGCGGGGGGGCCTACGAGCAGTACTTC.

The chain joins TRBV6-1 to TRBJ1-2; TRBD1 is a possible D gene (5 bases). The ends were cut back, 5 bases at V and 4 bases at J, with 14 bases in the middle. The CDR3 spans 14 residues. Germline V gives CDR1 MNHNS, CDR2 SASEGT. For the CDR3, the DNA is TGTGCCAGCAGTCAGGGTAGGGCCTTCTATGGCTACACCTTC. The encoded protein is CASSQGRAFYGYTF.

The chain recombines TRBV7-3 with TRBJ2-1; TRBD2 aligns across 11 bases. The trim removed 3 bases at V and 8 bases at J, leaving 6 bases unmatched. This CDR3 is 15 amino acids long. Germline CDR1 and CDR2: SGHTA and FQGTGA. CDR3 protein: CASSFTSGSWDEQFF. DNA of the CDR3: TGTGCCAGCAGCTTTACTAGCGGGAGTTGGGATGAGCAGTTCTTC.

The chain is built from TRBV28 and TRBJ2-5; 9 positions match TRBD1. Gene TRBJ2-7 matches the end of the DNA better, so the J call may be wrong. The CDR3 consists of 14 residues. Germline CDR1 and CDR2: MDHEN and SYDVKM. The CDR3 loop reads CASSLYRTGVEQYF. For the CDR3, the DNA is TGTGCCAGCAGTTTATACCGGACAGGGGTCGAGCAGTACTTC.

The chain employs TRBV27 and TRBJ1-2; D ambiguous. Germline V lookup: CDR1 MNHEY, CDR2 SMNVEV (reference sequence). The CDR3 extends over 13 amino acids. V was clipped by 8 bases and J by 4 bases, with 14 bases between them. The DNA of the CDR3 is TGTGCCAGCCGACGGAGCTCTGGCTATGGCTACACCTTC. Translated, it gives CASRRSSGYGYTF.

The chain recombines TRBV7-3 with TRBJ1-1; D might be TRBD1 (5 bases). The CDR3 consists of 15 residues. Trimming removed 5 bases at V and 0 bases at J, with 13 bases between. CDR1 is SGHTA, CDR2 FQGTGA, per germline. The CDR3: CASSPQGGMNTEAFF. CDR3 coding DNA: TGTGCCAGCAGCCCCCAGGGAGGGATGAACACTGAAGCTTTCTTT.

CDR3 region: CASSGPGYEQFF. DNA for the CDR3: TGTGCCAGCAGTGGCCCCGGGTATGAGCAGTTCTTC. The chain couples TRBV25-1 to TRBJ2-1; D remains unclear. Germline loops: CDR1 MGHDK, CDR2 SYGVNS. Trimming stripped 4 bases from V and 8 bases from J, with 9 bases between. There are 12 residues in the CDR3.

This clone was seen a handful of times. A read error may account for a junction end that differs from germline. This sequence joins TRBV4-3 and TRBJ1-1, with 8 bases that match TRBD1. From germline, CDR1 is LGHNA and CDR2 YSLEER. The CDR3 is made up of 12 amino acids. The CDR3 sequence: CASSQGTGPIAF. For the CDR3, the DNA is TGCGCCAGCAGCCAGGGGACAGGCCCGATCGCATTT.

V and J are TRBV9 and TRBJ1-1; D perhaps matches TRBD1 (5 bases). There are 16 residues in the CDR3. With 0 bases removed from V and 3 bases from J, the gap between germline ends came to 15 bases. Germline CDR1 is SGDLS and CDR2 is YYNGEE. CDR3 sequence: CASSVGQGMWDTEAFF. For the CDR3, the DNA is TGTGCCAGCAGCGTAGGGCAGGGCATGTGGGACACTGAAGCTTTCTTT. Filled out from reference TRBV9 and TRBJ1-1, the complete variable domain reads DSGVTQTPKHLITATGQRVTLRCSPRSGDLSVYWYQQSLDQGLQFLIQYYNGEERAKGNILERFSAQQFPDLHSELNLSSLELGDSALYFCASSVGQGMWDTEAFFGQGTRLTVV.

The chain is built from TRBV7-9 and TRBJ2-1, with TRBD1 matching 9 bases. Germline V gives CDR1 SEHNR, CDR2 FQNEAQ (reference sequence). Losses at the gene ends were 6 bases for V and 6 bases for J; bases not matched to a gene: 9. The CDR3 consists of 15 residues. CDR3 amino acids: CASSQSGTGSNEQFF. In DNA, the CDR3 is TGTGCCAGCAGTCAATCCGGGACAGGGTCCAATGAGCAGTTCTTC.

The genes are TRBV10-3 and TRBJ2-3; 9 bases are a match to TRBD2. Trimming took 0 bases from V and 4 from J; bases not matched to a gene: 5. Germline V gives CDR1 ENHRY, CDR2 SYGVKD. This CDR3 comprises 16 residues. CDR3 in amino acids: CAISESAGGHADTQYF. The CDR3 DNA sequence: TGTGCCATCAGTGAGTCGGCGGGGGGGCACGCAGATACGCAGTATTTT.

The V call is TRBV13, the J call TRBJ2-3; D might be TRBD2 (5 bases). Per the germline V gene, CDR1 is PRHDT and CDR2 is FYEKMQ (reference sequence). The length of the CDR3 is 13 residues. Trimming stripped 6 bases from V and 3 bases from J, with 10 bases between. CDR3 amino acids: CASRPRGTDTQYF. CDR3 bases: TGTGCCAGCAGGCCGCGAGGGACAGATACGCAGTATTTT.

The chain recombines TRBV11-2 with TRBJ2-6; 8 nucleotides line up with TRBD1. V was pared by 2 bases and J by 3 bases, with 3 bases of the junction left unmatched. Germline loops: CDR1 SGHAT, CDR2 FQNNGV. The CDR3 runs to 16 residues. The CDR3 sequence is CASSLHDRGGANVLTF. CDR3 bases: TGTGCCAGCAGCTTACACGACAGGGGTGGGGCCAACGTCCTGACTTTC.